This T cell receptor beta chain was sequenced for a study of T cell clones after liver transplantation. The overall study: Timepoints were pre-transplant, pre-withdrawal, and after withdrawal was completed or failed.

Unmatched junction bases numbered 6, after V lost 5 bases and J lost 3 bases. The CDR3 is made up of 14 amino acids. Germline CDR1 MDHEN, CDR2 SYDVKM. Libraries were prepared by immunoSEQ multiplex PCR; TCRdb keeps only in-frame clonotypes and omits some of them. The sample consists of 51,000 or so clones, about nine tenths of them appearing once. V usage is TRBV28 and J usage is TRBJ2-7, with 8 bases identical to TRBD1. Here the sequenced sample was CD8+ T cells from blood, taken 12 months after liver transplant. The origin of this receptor is a human patient who received a liver transplant. The graft donor may account for some of the T cells. Written as DNA, the CDR3 is TGTGCCAGCAGTCAGGGGGCGGATAACTACGAGCAGTACTTC. Encoded protein: CASSQGADNYEQYF.